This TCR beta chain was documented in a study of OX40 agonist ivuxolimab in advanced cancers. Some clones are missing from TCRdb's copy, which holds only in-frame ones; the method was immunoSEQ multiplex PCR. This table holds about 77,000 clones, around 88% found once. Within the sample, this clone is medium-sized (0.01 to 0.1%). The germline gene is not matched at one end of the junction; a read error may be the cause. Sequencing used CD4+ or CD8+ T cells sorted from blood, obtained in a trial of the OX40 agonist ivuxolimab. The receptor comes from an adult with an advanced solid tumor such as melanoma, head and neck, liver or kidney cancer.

The CDR3 loop reads CAISGGAYSNQPQHF. The CDR3 coding sequence is TGTGCCATAAGTGGGGGGGCTTATAGCAATCAGCCCCAGCATTTT. J is TRBJ1-5 and V is TRBV10-3; maybe TRBD1 (6 bases). In germline, CDR1 is ENHRY, CDR2 SYGVKD. CDR3 length: 15 residues.